The 4 T cell receptor beta chains listed next were all sequenced from one sample in a study of post-analysis software for immune sequencing data. Study-wide findings and caveats: There were roughly 5 TRBV segments more frequent in patients than controls, and TRBV5-6, TRBV5-1 and TRBV20-1 were among them.

Unique molecular identifiers were present in the TCR beta cDNA libraries. TCRdb reanalysed the PCR reads using MiXCR and keeps one entry per CDR3 protein. The sample holds hundreds of thousands of distinct CDR3 sequences, about 50% seen once. Their target antigens are unknown. Sample: blood. Receptor source: a girl aged 10 to 17 with multiple sclerosis.

The V and J genes are TRBV5-4 and TRBJ1-1, with a possible D match to TRBD1 (5 bases). Germline CDR1 is SGHNT and CDR2 is YYREEE (reference sequence). Trimming took off 4 bases at V and 3 bases at J, with 19 bases between the two ends. This CDR3 region has 16 residues. The CDR3 region is CASSVLQGLGDTEAFF. The CDR3 nucleotides read TGTGCCAGCAGCGTACTCCAGGGACTGGGGGACACTGAAGCTTTCTTT.

The chain couples TRBV2 to TRBJ1-6, with a tentative D call TRBD1 (5 bases). Trimming cost V 3 bases and J 6 bases, with 15 bases left between them. The CDR3 runs to 16 residues. CDR1 and CDR2 from the germline V gene are SNHLY and FYNNEI. This chain's CDR3 is CASSEQGKGPNSPLHF. As DNA, the CDR3 is TGTGCCAGCAGTGAGCAGGGAAAAGGGCCTAATTCACCCCTCCACTTT.

The CDR3 loop is CSVRQTNTEAFF. The CDR3, as DNA: TGCAGCGTTAGACAGACTAACACTGAAGCTTTCTTT. The chain joins TRBV29-1 to TRBJ1-1; possible D gene TRBD1, 5 bases. This CDR3 contains 12 residues. Germline V gives CDR1 SQVTM, CDR2 ANQGSEA. Between the trimmed V and J ends, which lost 5 bases and 2 bases, there was a span of 9 bases. Filled out from reference TRBV29-1 and TRBJ1-1, the complete variable domain reads SAVISQKPSRDICQRGTSLTIQCQVDSQVTMMFWYRQQPGQSLTLIATANQGSEATYESGFVIDKFPISRPNLTFSTLTVSNMSPEDSSIYLCSVRQTNTEAFFGQGTRLTVV.

As for this clonotype: The junction differs from germline at one of its ends, possibly a read error. The chain carries TRBV20-1 and TRBJ1-1; 8 positions agree with TRBD1. CDR1 DFQATT and CDR2 SNEGSKA come from the germline V gene (reference sequence). The CDR3 has 18 amino acids. The CDR3 nucleotides are TGCAGTGCCAGAGCATCCAGGGGGCAAATTGTGGTGAACACTGAAGCTTTCTTT. This sequence encodes CSARASRGQIVVNTEAFF.